One T cell receptor (beta chain) is described in this entry. The antigen remains unidentified. Produced via immunoSEQ multiplex PCR; TCRdb's table is partial and in-frame only. The data contain 15,000 to 20,000 clones, roughly 77% of them seen just once; the ten biggest clones take up 2% to 3%. These data come from a study of PD-1 blockade in classical Hodgkin lymphoma. Study results and caveats: Relapsed/refractory patients reportedly had lower baseline diversity than newly diagnosed patients. Patients newly diagnosed and complete responders had comparable baseline diversity.

Time point noted: cycle 4 day 1 (C4D1), after 6 weeks of nivolumab. Relapse after autologous stem cell transplantation occurred in every patient, and brentuximab vedotin exposure varied. From thawed PBMCs, CD4+ T cells were purified using magnetic negative selection. The sample consisted of CD4+ T cells from blood, taken before the fourth cycle of nivolumab. This TCR was recovered from a human donor with classical Hodgkin lymphoma.

CDR3 loop: CASSLQGSWQPQHF. The CDR3 DNA reads as TGTGCCAGCAGCTTGCAGGGAAGCTGGCAGCCCCAGCATTTT. This rearrangement joins TRBV7-2 to TRBJ1-5; D is possibly TRBD1 (5 bases). With 3 bases removed from V and 7 bases from J, the gap between germline ends came to 13 bases. This CDR3 region has 14 residues. The germline gives CDR1 SGHTA, CDR2 FQGNSA.